Listed here are 7 T cell receptor beta chains from one sample, sequenced in a study of vaccination and CD4 T cells after COVID-19. The Oncomine TCR Beta short-read assay was what sequenced the DNA obtained from cultured CD4+ T cells. TCRdb reprocessed the PCR reads with MiXCR, giving one entry per CDR3 protein. Of roughly 16,000 distinct CDR3 sequences in the sample, approximately 31% were seen once. These receptors' antigens are unknown. The treatment was: roughly 10-day PBMC culture with coronavirus spike peptide pools or control peptides (ViraFEST assay). The sequenced sample consisted of cultured CD4+ T cells from blood. These receptors all stem from a human donor with COVID-19.

V gene TRBV18 combines with J gene TRBJ2-7; the D gene is possibly TRBD2 (5 bases). Trimming removed 3 bases at V and 3 bases at J, with 15 bases between. CDR1 and CDR2 (germline): KGHSH, LQKENI. This CDR3 region has 15 residues. CDR3 in DNA: TGTGCCAGCTCACCGGAACTACGAGCGGTCTACGAGCAGTACTTC. Its translation is CASSPELRAVYEQYF. The whole variable domain, filled in from reference TRBV18 and TRBJ2-7, reads NAGVMQNPRHLVRRRGQEARLRCSPMKGHSHVYWYRQLPEEGLKFMVYLQKENIIDESGMPKERFSAEFPKEGPSILRIQQVVRGDSAAYFCASSPELRAVYEQYFGPGTRLTVT.

The chain joins TRBV20-1 to TRBJ2-7, with 11 bases identical to TRBD1. The CDR3 sequence is 13 residues long. The J segment lost 4 bases and the V segment lost 5 bases, leaving 4 bases of the junction unmatched. Germline V lookup: CDR1 DFQATT, CDR2 SNEGSKA (reference sequence). The CDR3 DNA is TGCAGTGCTCCAGGACAGGGGGCTTACGAGCAGTACTTC. Amino acid sequence: CSAPGQGAYEQYF.

This clonotype showed up just a few times. This sequence joins TRBV27 and TRBJ2-3; D is unresolved. The CDR3 runs to 13 residues. Germline CDR1 reads MNHEY; CDR2 reads SMNVEV (reference sequence). Trimming shortened V by 4 bases and J by 4 bases, and 9 bases separated the two germline ends. The CDR3 is CASSSLFSDTQYF. CDR3 DNA: TGTGCCAGCAGTTCACTATTCTCAGATACGCAGTATTTT.

This chain joins TRBV2 and TRBJ1-4; 11 bases fit TRBD1. Germline lookup yields CDR1 SNHLY and CDR2 FYNNEI. V lost 2 bases and J lost 7; bases outside the gene matches: 3. The CDR3 extends over 15 amino acids. Here the CDR3 reads CASSERGTGGEKLFF. CDR3 bases: TGTGCCAGCAGTGAAAGAGGGACAGGGGGTGAAAAACTGTTTTTT.

The rearrangement joins TRBV6-1 to TRBJ2-3, with 7 bases that match TRBD1. Unmatched junction bases numbered 14, after V lost 7 bases and J lost 4 bases. CDR1 is MNHNS, CDR2 SASEGT, per germline. This CDR3 has 16 amino acids. Here the CDR3 reads CASNPPPGGMSDTQYF. The CDR3 DNA follows: TGTGCCAGCAACCCACCGCCAGGGGGTATGTCAGATACGCAGTATTTT.

This chain connects TRBV7-9 to TRBJ1-1, with a weak D call TRBD1 (5 bases). The CDR3 length is 14 residues. Trimming left V 5 bases short and J 1 base short, with 11 bases between. Per germline, CDR1 SEHNR and CDR2 FQNEAQ (reference sequence). The CDR3 sequence is CASSPTATNTEAFF. Written as DNA, the CDR3 is TGTGCCAGCAGCCCGACAGCGACGAACACTGAAGCTTTCTTT.

This clonotype was picked up one time. The germline gene is not matched at one end of the junction; a read error may be the cause. The chain has TRBV20-1 and TRBJ2-3; the D gene is possibly TRBD1 (7 bases). The germline CDR1 and CDR2 sequences are DFQATT and SNEGSKA (reference sequence). This CDR3 comprises 12 residues. CDR3 nucleotides: TGCAGTACTAGGGGGGACAGAGATACGCAGTATTTT. Residues: CSTRGDRDTQYF.